Detailed here is one T cell receptor (beta chain). The antigen remains unidentified. These data are taken from a study of T cells after yellow fever vaccination. Trimming cost V 6 bases and J 5 bases; bases outside gene matches: 12. This CDR3 contains 16 residues. CDR1 is SNHLY, CDR2 FYNNEI, per germline. TCRdb used MiXCR to reprocess the 5' RACE reads, holding one entry per CDR3 protein. The sample lists 350,000 to 550,000 distinct CDR3 sequences, about 19% occurring once. The study's findings and limits: Repertoires obtained by FACS sorting could include abundant clonotypes that entered as contaminants from the bulk population.

The V and J genes are TRBV2 and TRBJ1-2; TRBD1 agrees at 10 bases. The source was PBMCs, collected before the yellow fever booster vaccination. The sequence was obtained from a man aged 18 to 29 who received the YFV17D yellow fever vaccine. The CDR3 DNA follows: TGTGCCAGCAGCCCGGACAGGGGGATTAAAATATATGGCTACACCTTC. It is translated as CASSPDRGIKIYGYTF.